This T cell receptor (beta chain) emerged from a study of cytomegalovirus exposure and HLA in healthy donors. Points from the study as a whole: The authors assumed roughly uniform sequencing depth across donors for presence/absence analyses. As a later analysis showed, a missense DCLRE1C variant was linked to trimming of TCR beta V- and J-genes. As was reported, the classifier diagnosed cytomegalovirus status with high specificity and sensitivity.

With 60 Vbeta and 13 Jbeta primers, the PCR was carried out. Assay used: immunoSEQ multiplex PCR; TCRdb lists only in-frame clones, some missing. The sample has around 91,000 clones, 64% seen once. Losses at the gene ends were 10 bases for V and 0 bases for J; bases not matched to a gene: 6. CDR1 SGHNT and CDR2 YENEEA come from the germline V gene. The CDR3 has 14 amino acids. Remarks on this clone: Its antigen is not known.

Each of the donors was a healthy bone marrow donor. Sequencing used PBMCs. The TCR was taken from a man between 60 and 75 years old in good health and CMV-seronegative. This chain connects TRBV11-3 to TRBJ2-7, with TRBD2 matching over 10 bases. The CDR3, as DNA: TGTGCCACCACCCGGACTAGCGGCTCCTACGAGCAGTACTTC. It is translated as CATTRTSGSYEQYF.